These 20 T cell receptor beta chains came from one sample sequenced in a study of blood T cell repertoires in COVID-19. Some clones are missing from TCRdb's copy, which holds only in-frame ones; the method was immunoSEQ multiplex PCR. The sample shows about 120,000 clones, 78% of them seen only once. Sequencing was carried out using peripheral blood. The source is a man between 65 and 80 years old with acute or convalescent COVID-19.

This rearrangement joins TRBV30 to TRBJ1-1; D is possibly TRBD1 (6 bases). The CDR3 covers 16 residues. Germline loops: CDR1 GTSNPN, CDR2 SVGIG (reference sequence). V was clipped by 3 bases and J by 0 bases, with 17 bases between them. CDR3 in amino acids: CAWRRTAGGMNTEAFF. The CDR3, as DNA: TGTGCCTGGAGACGGACAGCTGGGGGAATGAACACTGAAGCTTTCTTT.

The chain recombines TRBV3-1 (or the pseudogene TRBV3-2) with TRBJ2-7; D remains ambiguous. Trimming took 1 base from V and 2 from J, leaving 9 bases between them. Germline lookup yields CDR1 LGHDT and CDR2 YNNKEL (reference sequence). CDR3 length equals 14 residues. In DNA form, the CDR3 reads TGTGCCAGCAGCCAAGCCGGCAGGACCTACGAGCAGTACTTC. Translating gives CASSQAGRTYEQYF.

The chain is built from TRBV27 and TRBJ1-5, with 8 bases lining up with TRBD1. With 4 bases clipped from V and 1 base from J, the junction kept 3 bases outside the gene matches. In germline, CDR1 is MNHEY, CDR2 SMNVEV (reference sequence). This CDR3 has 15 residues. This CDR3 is CASSWRTGSNQPQHF. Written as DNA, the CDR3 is TGTGCCAGCAGTTGGCGGACAGGGAGCAATCAGCCCCAGCATTTT.

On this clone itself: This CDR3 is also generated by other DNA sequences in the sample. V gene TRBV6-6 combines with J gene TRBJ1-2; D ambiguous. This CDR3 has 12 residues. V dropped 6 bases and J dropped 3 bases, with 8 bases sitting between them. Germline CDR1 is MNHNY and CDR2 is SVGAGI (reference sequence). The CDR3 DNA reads TGTGCCAGCAGACCGGGTGACTATGGCTACACCTTC. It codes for CASRPGDYGYTF.

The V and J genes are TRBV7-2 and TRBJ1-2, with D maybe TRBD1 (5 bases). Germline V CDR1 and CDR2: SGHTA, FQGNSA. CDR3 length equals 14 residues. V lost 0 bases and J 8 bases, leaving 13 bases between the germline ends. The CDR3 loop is CASSLAGLKGGYTF. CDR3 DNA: TGTGCCAGCAGCTTAGCCGGGCTTAAGGGGGGCTACACCTTC.

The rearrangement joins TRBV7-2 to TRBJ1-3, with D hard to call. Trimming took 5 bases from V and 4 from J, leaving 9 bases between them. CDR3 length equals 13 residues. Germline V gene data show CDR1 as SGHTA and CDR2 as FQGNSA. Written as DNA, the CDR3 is TGTGCCAGCAGCCCTAGGCCGGGAAACACCATATATTTT. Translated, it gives CASSPRPGNTIYF.

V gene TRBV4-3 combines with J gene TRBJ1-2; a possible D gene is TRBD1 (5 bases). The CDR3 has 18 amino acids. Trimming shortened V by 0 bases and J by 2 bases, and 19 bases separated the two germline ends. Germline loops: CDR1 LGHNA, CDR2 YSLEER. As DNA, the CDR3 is TGCGCCAGCAGCCAAGATCATGCGGGGGGGGTACGAAACTATGGCTACACCTTC. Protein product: CASSQDHAGGVRNYGYTF.

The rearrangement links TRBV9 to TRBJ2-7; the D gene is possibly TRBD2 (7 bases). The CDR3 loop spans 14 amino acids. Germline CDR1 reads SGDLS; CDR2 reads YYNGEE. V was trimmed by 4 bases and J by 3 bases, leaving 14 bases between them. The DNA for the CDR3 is TGTGCCAGCAGCCCGAGGGGGGGATTCTACGAGCAGTACTTC. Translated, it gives CASSPRGGFYEQYF.

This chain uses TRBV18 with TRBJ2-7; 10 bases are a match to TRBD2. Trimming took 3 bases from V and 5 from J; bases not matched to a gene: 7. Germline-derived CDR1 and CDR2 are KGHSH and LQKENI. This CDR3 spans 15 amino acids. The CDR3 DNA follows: TGTGCCAGCTCACCTGGGACTAGCGTTTCCAACGAGCAGTACTTC. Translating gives CASSPGTSVSNEQYF.

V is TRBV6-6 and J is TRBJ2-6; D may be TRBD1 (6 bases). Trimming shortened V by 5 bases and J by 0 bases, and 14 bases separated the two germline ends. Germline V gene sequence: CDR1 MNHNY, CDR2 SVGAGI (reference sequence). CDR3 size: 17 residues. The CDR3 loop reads CASSRFEGGSGANVLTF. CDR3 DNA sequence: TGTGCCAGCAGTCGATTCGAAGGGGGCTCTGGGGCCAACGTCCTGACTTTC.

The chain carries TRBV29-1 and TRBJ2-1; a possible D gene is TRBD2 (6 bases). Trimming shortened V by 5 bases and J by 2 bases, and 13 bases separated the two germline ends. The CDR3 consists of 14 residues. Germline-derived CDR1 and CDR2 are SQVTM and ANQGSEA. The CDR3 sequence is CSVPSSATYNEQFF. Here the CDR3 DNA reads TGCAGCGTTCCTTCTAGCGCCACCTACAATGAGCAGTTCTTC.

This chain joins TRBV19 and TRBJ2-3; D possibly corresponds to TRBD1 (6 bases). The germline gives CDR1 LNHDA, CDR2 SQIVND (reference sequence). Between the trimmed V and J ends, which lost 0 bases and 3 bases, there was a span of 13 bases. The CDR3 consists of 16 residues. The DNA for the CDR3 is TGTGCCAGTAGTATAGATGAGGCAGGGGTAACAGATACGCAGTATTTT. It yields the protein CASSIDEAGVTDTQYF.

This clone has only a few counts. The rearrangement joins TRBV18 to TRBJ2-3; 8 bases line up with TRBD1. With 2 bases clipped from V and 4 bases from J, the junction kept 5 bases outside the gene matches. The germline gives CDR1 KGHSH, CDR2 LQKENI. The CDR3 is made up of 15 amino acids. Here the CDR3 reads CASSPRQGYSDTQYF. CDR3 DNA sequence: TGTGCCAGCTCACCAAGACAGGGGTACTCAGATACGCAGTATTTT.

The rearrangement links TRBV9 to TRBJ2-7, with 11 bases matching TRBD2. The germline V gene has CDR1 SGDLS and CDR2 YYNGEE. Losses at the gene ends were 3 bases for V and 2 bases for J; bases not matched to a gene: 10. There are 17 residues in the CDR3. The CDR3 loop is CASSEGSSGGQTYEQYF. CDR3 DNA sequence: TGTGCCAGCAGCGAGGGATCTAGCGGGGGGCAAACCTACGAGCAGTACTTC.

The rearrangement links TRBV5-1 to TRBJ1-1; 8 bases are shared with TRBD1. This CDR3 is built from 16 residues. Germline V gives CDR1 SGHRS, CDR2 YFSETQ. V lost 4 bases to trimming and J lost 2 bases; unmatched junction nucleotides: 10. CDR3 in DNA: TGCGCCAGCAGCCCTTCCTCGGGACAGGTAAACACTGAAGCTTTCTTT. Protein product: CASSPSSGQVNTEAFF.

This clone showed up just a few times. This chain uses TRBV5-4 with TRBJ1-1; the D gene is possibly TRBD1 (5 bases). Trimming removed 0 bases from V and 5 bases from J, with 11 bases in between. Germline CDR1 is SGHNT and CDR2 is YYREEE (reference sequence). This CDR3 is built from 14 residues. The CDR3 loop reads CASSLGWGVTEAFF. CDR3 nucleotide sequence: TGTGCCAGCAGCTTGGGCTGGGGCGTTACTGAAGCTTTCTTT.

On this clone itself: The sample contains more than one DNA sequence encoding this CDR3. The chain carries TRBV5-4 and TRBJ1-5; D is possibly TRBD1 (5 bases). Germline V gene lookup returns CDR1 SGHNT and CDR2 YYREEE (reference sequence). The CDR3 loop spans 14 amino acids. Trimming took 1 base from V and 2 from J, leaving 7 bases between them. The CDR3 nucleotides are TGTGCCAGCAGCTTGCAGGGTGGCAATCAGCCCCAGCATTTT. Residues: CASSLQGGNQPQHF.

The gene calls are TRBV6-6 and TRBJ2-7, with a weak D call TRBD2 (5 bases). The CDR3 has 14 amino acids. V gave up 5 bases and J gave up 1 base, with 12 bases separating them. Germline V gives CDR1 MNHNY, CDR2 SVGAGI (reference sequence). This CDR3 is CASSPSGLSYEQYF. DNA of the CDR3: TGTGCCAGCAGTCCCTCGGGGTTATCCTACGAGCAGTACTTC.

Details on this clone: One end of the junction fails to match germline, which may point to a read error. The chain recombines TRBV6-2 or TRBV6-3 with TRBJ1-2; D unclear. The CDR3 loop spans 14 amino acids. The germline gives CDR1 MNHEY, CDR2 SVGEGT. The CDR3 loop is CASIYGGGNYGYTF. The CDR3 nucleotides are TGTGCCAGCATTTACGGTGGAGGGAACTATGGCTACACCTTC.

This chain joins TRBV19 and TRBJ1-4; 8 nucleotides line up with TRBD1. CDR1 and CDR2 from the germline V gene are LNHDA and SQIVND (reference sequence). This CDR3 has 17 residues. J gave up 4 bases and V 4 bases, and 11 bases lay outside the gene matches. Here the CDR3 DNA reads TGTGCCAGTAGTAATGGACAGGGCTTCAACGGTAATGAAAAACTGTTTTTT. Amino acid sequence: CASSNGQGFNGNEKLFF.